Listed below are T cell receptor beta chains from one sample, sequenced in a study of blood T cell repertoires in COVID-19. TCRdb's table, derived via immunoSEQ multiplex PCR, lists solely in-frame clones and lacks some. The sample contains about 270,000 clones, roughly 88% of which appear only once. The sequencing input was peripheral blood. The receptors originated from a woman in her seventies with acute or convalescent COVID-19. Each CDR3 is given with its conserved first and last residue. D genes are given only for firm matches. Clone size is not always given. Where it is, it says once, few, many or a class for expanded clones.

CDR3 protein: CASSPGTNTGYTF
CDR3 DNA: TGTGCCAGCAGCCCCGGGACTAATACTGGCTACACCTTC
V gene: TRBV6-5
J gene: TRBJ1-2
D gene: -
clone size: -

CDR3 protein: CASRKATGVAETQYF
CDR3 DNA: TGCGCCAGCAGGAAAGCTACAGGGGTCGCAGAGACCCAGTACTTC
V gene: TRBV5-1
J gene: TRBJ2-5
D gene: TRBD1
clone size: -

CDR3 protein: CASSLTGAGANVLTF
CDR3 DNA: TGCGCCAGCAGCTTGACAGGGGCAGGGGCCAACGTCCTGACTTTC
V gene: TRBV5-1
J gene: TRBJ2-6
D gene: TRBD1
clone size: -

CDR3 protein: CASSALGGGFTDTQYF
CDR3 DNA: TGTGCCAGCAGTGCCTTGGGCGGGGGGTTCACAGATACGCAGTATTTT
V gene: TRBV2
J gene: TRBJ2-3
D gene: TRBD2
clone size: -

CDR3 protein: CARGGLIDTGNTIYF
CDR3 DNA: TGTGCCAGGGGCGGGCTAATAGATACTGGAAACACCATATATTTT
V gene: TRBV6-5
J gene: TRBJ1-3
D gene: -
clone size: -

CDR3 protein: CASSWGDKQLQHF
CDR3 DNA: TGTGCCAGCAGTTGGGGCGACAAACAGCTTCAGCATTTT
V gene: TRBV12-3/TRBV12-4
J gene: TRBJ1-5
D gene: -
clone size: -

CDR3 protein: CASSQDQNSGVSNTGELFF
CDR3 DNA: TGTGCCAGCAGCCAAGATCAAAATAGCGGGGTTTCGAACACCGGGGAGCTGTTTTTT
V gene: TRBV3-1/TRBV3-2
J gene: TRBJ2-2
D gene: TRBD2
clone size: -

CDR3 protein: CASSEGRETQYF
CDR3 DNA: TGTGCCAGCAGTGAGGGGCGGGAGACCCAGTACTTC
V gene: TRBV2
J gene: TRBJ2-5
D gene: -
clone size: -

CDR3 protein: CRSVRDSF
CDR3 DNA: TGCAGGTCCGTACGGGACTCATTT
V gene: TRBV20-1
J gene: TRBJ1-1
D gene: -
clone size: -

CDR3 protein: CASSPQSRNQPQHF
CDR3 DNA: TGCGCCAGCAGCCCCCAGTCGAGGAATCAGCCCCAGCATTTT
V gene: TRBV5-1
J gene: TRBJ1-5
D gene: -
clone size: once

CDR3 protein: CASSFSWTQYF
CDR3 DNA: TGTGCCAGCAGTTTTTCTTGGACCCAGTACTTC
V gene: TRBV12-3/TRBV12-4
J gene: TRBJ2-5
D gene: -
clone size: -

CDR3 protein: CASSLSANEKLFF
CDR3 DNA: TGTGCCAGCAGTTTATCTGCGAATGAAAAACTGTTTTTT
V gene: TRBV12-3/TRBV12-4
J gene: TRBJ1-4
D gene: -
clone size: -

CDR3 protein: CASSLRGLAGKETQYF
CDR3 DNA: TGTGCCAGCAGCCTAAGGGGACTAGCGGGGAAAGAGACCCAGTACTTC
V gene: TRBV3-1/TRBV3-2
J gene: TRBJ2-5
D gene: TRBD2
clone size: once

CDR3 protein: CASRDRGNTGELFF
CDR3 DNA: TGTGCCAGCAGGGACAGGGGGAACACCGGGGAGCTGTTTTTT
V gene: TRBV3-1/TRBV3-2
J gene: TRBJ2-2
D gene: TRBD1
clone size: -

CDR3 protein: CSGRALDGYTF
CDR3 DNA: TGCAGTGGCAGGGCTTTGGATGGCTACACCTTC
V gene: TRBV20-1
J gene: TRBJ1-2
D gene: -
clone size: -

CDR3 protein: CASSTRQAMRSNEKLFF
CDR3 DNA: TGTGCCAGCAGCACCCGACAGGCAATGAGGTCTAATGAAAAACTGTTTTTT
V gene: TRBV7-8
J gene: TRBJ1-4
D gene: -
clone size: few

CDR3 protein: CASSYPTGTSGGPNTGELFF
CDR3 DNA: TGTGCCAGCAGTTACCCCACGGGGACTAGCGGGGGCCCGAACACCGGGGAGCTGTTTTTT
V gene: TRBV6-2/TRBV6-3
J gene: TRBJ2-2
D gene: TRBD2
clone size: few

CDR3 protein: CASSQGTGGEKLFF
CDR3 DNA: TGCGCCAGCAGCCAAGGGACAGGGGGTGAAAAACTGTTTTTT
V gene: TRBV5-1
J gene: TRBJ1-4
D gene: TRBD1
clone size: -

CDR3 protein: CATSSGQYYGYTF
CDR3 DNA: TGTGCCACCAGCAGCGGACAGTACTATGGCTACACCTTC
V gene: TRBV15
J gene: TRBJ1-2
D gene: -
clone size: -

CDR3 protein: CASSLASGGLKNEQFF
CDR3 DNA: TGTGCCAGCAGCTTAGCTAGCGGGGGGCTGAAAAATGAGCAGTTCTTC
V gene: TRBV7-6
J gene: TRBJ2-1
D gene: TRBD2
clone size: -

CDR3 protein: CASSPNRAVGEKLFF
CDR3 DNA: TGTGCCAGCAGTCCCAACAGGGCGGTGGGTGAAAAACTGTTTTTT
V gene: TRBV27
J gene: TRBJ1-4
D gene: -
clone size: -

CDR3 protein: CASSYADNARGYGYTF
CDR3 DNA: TGTGCCAGCAGTTACGCGGACAACGCTAGGGGCTATGGCTACACCTTC
V gene: TRBV6-5
J gene: TRBJ1-2
D gene: -
clone size: -

CDR3 protein: CASSQARAGAGTGELFF
CDR3 DNA: TGTGCCAGCAGCCAAGCCCGGGCAGGGGCGGGTACCGGGGAGCTGTTTTTT
V gene: TRBV4-2
J gene: TRBJ2-2
D gene: -
clone size: many

CDR3 protein: CASSLAGAGPDTQYF
CDR3 DNA: TGTGCCAGCAGCTTGGCGGGGGCGGGGCCAGATACGCAGTATTTT
V gene: TRBV13
J gene: TRBJ2-3
D gene: -
clone size: -

CDR3 protein: CASRPGTGEINGELFF
CDR3 DNA: TGTGCCAGCAGGCCCGGGACAGGGGAAATTAACGGGGAGCTGTTTTTT
V gene: TRBV6-6
J gene: TRBJ2-2
D gene: TRBD1
clone size: -

CDR3 protein: CASSGTRGDTQYF
CDR3 DNA: TGTGCCAGCTCAGGGACAAGGGGGGATACGCAGTATTTT
V gene: TRBV18
J gene: TRBJ2-3
D gene: -
clone size: -

CDR3 protein: CASSLGGVEVLGYTF
CDR3 DNA: TGTGCCAGCAGCTTGGGGGGGGTTGAAGTACTAGGCTACACCTTC
V gene: TRBV5-4
J gene: TRBJ1-2
D gene: -
clone size: -

CDR3 protein: CASSSPSGATDTQYF
CDR3 DNA: TGCGCCAGCAGCTCTCCTAGCGGGGCCACAGATACGCAGTATTTT
V gene: TRBV5-1
J gene: TRBJ2-3
D gene: TRBD2
clone size: few

CDR3 protein: CASSPTGRGMNTEAFF
CDR3 DNA: TGTGCCAGCTCACCCACAGGGAGGGGTATGAACACTGAAGCTTTCTTT
V gene: TRBV18
J gene: TRBJ1-1
D gene: -
clone size: -

CDR3 protein: CASSPGGNEKLFF
CDR3 DNA: TGTGCCAGCAGCCCCGGAGGAAATGAAAAACTGTTTTTT
V gene: TRBV28
J gene: TRBJ1-4
D gene: -
clone size: -

CDR3 protein: CATSEQGVLGEKLFF
CDR3 DNA: TGTGCCACCAGTGAACAGGGGGTACTGGGTGAAAAACTGTTTTTT
V gene: TRBV24-1
J gene: TRBJ1-4
D gene: TRBD1
clone size: few

CDR3 protein: CASSGMSGASSYEQYF
CDR3 DNA: TGTGCCAGCTCGGGAATGAGCGGAGCGAGCTCCTACGAGCAGTACTTC
V gene: TRBV18
J gene: TRBJ2-7
D gene: -
clone size: once

CDR3 protein: CASSEVRAGVGETQYF
CDR3 DNA: TGTGCCAGCAGTGAAGTACGGGCGGGGGTAGGGGAGACCCAGTACTTC
V gene: TRBV2
J gene: TRBJ2-5
D gene: TRBD2
clone size: -

CDR3 protein: CASGSGANTGELFF
CDR3 DNA: TGTGCCAGTGGGAGCGGGGCGAACACCGGGGAGCTGTTTTTT
V gene: TRBV4-2
J gene: TRBJ2-2
D gene: TRBD2
clone size: -

CDR3 protein: CASTGTGANYGYTF
CDR3 DNA: TGTGCCAGCACTGGGACAGGGGCAAACTATGGCTACACCTTC
V gene: TRBV2
J gene: TRBJ1-2
D gene: TRBD1
clone size: -

CDR3 protein: CASSKLGGRVYGYTF
CDR3 DNA: TGTGCCAGCAGCAAACTTGGGGGCAGGGTTTATGGCTACACCTTC
V gene: TRBV27
J gene: TRBJ1-2
D gene: -
clone size: once

CDR3 protein: CASKSDRNYGYTF
CDR3 DNA: TGTGCCAGCAAGAGCGACAGGAACTATGGCTACACCTTC
V gene: TRBV2
J gene: TRBJ1-2
D gene: -
clone size: -

CDR3 protein: CASSPRGGSGGYEQYF
CDR3 DNA: TGTGCCAGCAGCCCGAGGGGAGGTAGCGGGGGCTACGAGCAGTACTTC
V gene: TRBV7-3
J gene: TRBJ2-7
D gene: TRBD2
clone size: -

CDR3 protein: CASSLRARAIYF
CDR3 DNA: TGTGCCAGCAGCTTACGAGCCAGGGCCATATATTTT
V gene: TRBV7-2
J gene: TRBJ1-3
D gene: -
clone size: -

CDR3 protein: CASSPVLGYSNQPQHF
CDR3 DNA: TGTGCCAGCAGTCCCGTTCTCGGGTATAGCAATCAGCCCCAGCATTTT
V gene: TRBV6-4
J gene: TRBJ1-5
D gene: -
clone size: -

CDR3 protein: CASSQEGTGRQPQHF
CDR3 DNA: TGTGCCAGCAGCCAAGAAGGCACGGGTCGTCAGCCCCAGCATTTT
V gene: TRBV3-1/TRBV3-2
J gene: TRBJ1-5
D gene: -
clone size: -

CDR3 protein: CASSLSSPDYGYTF
CDR3 DNA: TGCGCCAGCAGCTTGTCCTCTCCAGACTATGGCTACACCTTC
V gene: TRBV5-1
J gene: TRBJ1-2
D gene: -
clone size: -

CDR3 protein: CASSQVKGFLSYNSPLHF
CDR3 DNA: TGCGCCAGCAGCCAAGTTAAGGGGTTCCTCTCCTATAATTCACCCCTCCACTTT
V gene: TRBV4-1
J gene: TRBJ1-6
D gene: -
clone size: -

CDR3 protein: CASRIDGAQPKRELFF
CDR3 DNA: TGTGCCAGTAGGATAGATGGGGCCCAACCCAAGAGGGAGCTGTTTTTT
V gene: TRBV19
J gene: TRBJ2-2
D gene: -
clone size: -

CDR3 protein: CASSIGGQGKYEQYF
CDR3 DNA: TGTGCCAGTAGTATAGGAGGACAGGGGAAATACGAGCAGTACTTC
V gene: TRBV19
J gene: TRBJ2-7
D gene: TRBD1
clone size: once

CDR3 protein: CASSRTTGTSTEAFF
CDR3 DNA: TGTGCCAGCAGTCGAACTACAGGGACCAGTACTGAAGCTTTCTTT
V gene: TRBV6-5
J gene: TRBJ1-1
D gene: -
clone size: -

CDR3 protein: CASSTRQGTGELFF
CDR3 DNA: TGTGCCAGTAGTACCCGACAGGGGACCGGGGAGCTGTTTTTT
V gene: TRBV19
J gene: TRBJ2-2
D gene: TRBD1
clone size: -

CDR3 protein: CASSPDSSNQPQHF
CDR3 DNA: TGTGCCAGCTCACCCGACAGTAGCAATCAGCCCCAGCATTTT
V gene: TRBV18
J gene: TRBJ1-5
D gene: -
clone size: -

CDR3 protein: CASSPETGGHGYTF
CDR3 DNA: TGTGCCAGCAGCCCAGAGACAGGGGGCCACGGCTACACCTTC
V gene: TRBV11-2
J gene: TRBJ1-2
D gene: TRBD1
clone size: -